A single sample is the source of the 23 T cell receptor beta chains below, sequenced in a study of T cell responses to AZD1222 COVID-19 vaccine listed by TCRdb under 2021. The sample's time point label, decoded: baseline before first vaccination. Receptor amplification or capture employed the immunoSEQ multiplex PCR assay. Imported from immuneACCESS, the table was reduced by TCRdb to in-frame sequences with V and J called. These copies leave out some clones; in studies compared against another copy, an unresolved V gene accounts for under half, and the cause of the remainder is not known. The sample includes 160,000 or so clones, with more than 85% observed a single time. Of the sample, around 4% is held by the ten largest clones. This sample comprised peripheral blood, obtained on day 0 of AZD1222 vaccination. These TCRs come from an adult in good health.

The chain combines TRBV24-1 with TRBJ1-1; weak D call: TRBD1 (5 bases). Germline lookup yields CDR1 KGHDR and CDR2 SFDVKD. With 5 bases removed from V and 10 bases from J, the gap between germline ends came to 13 bases. This CDR3 contains 12 residues. The CDR3 reads CATSVGDRGAFF. The CDR3 bases are TGTGCCACCAGTGTTGGGGACCGGGGAGCTTTCTTT.

In its sample, this clone was seen a few times. The J gene is TRBJ2-1, the V gene TRBV9, with a weak D call TRBD2 (5 bases). Germline V CDR1 and CDR2: SGDLS, YYNGEE. This CDR3 region has 14 residues. Trimming stripped 0 bases from V and 6 bases from J, with 10 bases between. The CDR3 DNA reads as TGTGCCAGCAGCGTAGAGGCTAGCCCCAATGAGCAGTTCTTC. Its translation is CASSVEASPNEQFF.

The V call is TRBV11-2, the J call TRBJ2-7, with D uncertain. This CDR3 comprises 13 residues. With 3 bases removed from V and 0 bases from J, the gap between germline ends came to 6 bases. Germline V gene data show CDR1 as SGHAT and CDR2 as FQNNGV. DNA of the CDR3: TGTGCCAGCAGCTTCTCTCGCTCCTACGAGCAGTACTTC. Amino acid sequence: CASSFSRSYEQYF.

This chain uses TRBV2 with TRBJ1-4; D uncertain. This CDR3 is built from 14 residues. Trimming took off 6 bases at V and 8 bases at J, with 16 bases between the two ends. Germline V gene lookup returns CDR1 SNHLY and CDR2 FYNNEI. The CDR3 nucleotides read TGTGCCAGCAGATTTCTTGTTTCGGGGGAAAAACTGTTTTTT. Protein: CASRFLVSGEKLFF.

CDR3 amino acids: CASSSLDGRESNNEQFF. Written as DNA, the CDR3 is TGTGCCAGCAGTTCCCTAGATGGGCGGGAGTCCAACAATGAGCAGTTCTTC. This chain uses TRBV28 with TRBJ2-1, with 7 bases lining up with TRBD2. The trim removed 4 bases at V and 5 bases at J, leaving 14 bases unmatched. Germline V gene data show CDR1 as MDHEN and CDR2 as SYDVKM. The CDR3 sequence is 17 residues long.

The chain combines TRBV3-1 (or the pseudogene TRBV3-2) with TRBJ2-2; 7 nucleotides line up with TRBD2. The length of the CDR3 is 14 residues. Trimming cost V 6 bases and J 3 bases; bases outside gene matches: 4. Germline V CDR1 and CDR2: LGHDT, YNNKEL (reference sequence). CDR3 DNA: TGTGCCAGCAGACTAGCGTATTACACCGGGGAGCTGTTTTTT. This gives the protein CASRLAYYTGELFF.

This rearrangement joins TRBV3-1 (or the pseudogene TRBV3-2) to TRBJ1-1, with D possibly TRBD1 on 6 matching bases. V lost 1 base to trimming and J lost 5 bases, with 11 bases between them. This CDR3 has 14 amino acids. Germline V gene sequence: CDR1 LGHDT, CDR2 YNNKEL (reference sequence). CDR3 sequence: CASSQGYQGTEAFF. The CDR3 nucleotides read TGTGCCAGCAGCCAAGGTTACCAGGGGACTGAAGCTTTCTTT.

The genes are TRBV28 and TRBJ2-6; a weak D match, TRBD2 (5 bases). Germline V lookup: CDR1 MDHEN, CDR2 SYDVKM. Trimming pared 5 bases from V and 0 bases from J, leaving 20 bases between. The CDR3 covers 19 residues. CDR3 amino acids: CASSALGAPAFSGANVLTF. The CDR3 nucleotides are TGTGCCAGCAGTGCGCTGGGAGCGCCTGCTTTCTCTGGGGCCAACGTCCTGACTTTC.

The chain employs TRBV5-1 and TRBJ2-2; the match to TRBD2 covers 14 bases. With V trimmed by 3 bases and J by 5 bases, 3 bases remained unmatched. Per germline, CDR1 SGHRS and CDR2 YFSETQ. This CDR3 contains 16 residues. This CDR3 reads CASSSGTSGSTGELFF. In DNA, the CDR3 is TGCGCCAGCAGCTCCGGGACTAGCGGGAGTACCGGGGAGCTGTTTTTT.

The chain has TRBV7-2 and TRBJ1-4; possibly TRBD1 for D (5 bases). The germline gives CDR1 SGHTA, CDR2 FQGNSA. The CDR3 sequence is 14 residues long. V gave up 2 bases and J gave up 8 bases, with 12 bases separating them. The CDR3 region is CASSLRGQREKLFF. In DNA form, the CDR3 reads TGTGCCAGCAGCTTAAGAGGACAACGGGAAAAACTGTTTTTT.

The sample holds one count of this clone. This sample includes further DNA sequences coding for the same CDR3. The CDR3 coding sequence is TGTGCCAGCAGCGTAGAAGCGGGAGCTTCCTACGAGCAGTACTTC. Protein sequence: CASSVEAGASYEQYF. This sequence joins TRBV9 and TRBJ2-7; the match to TRBD2 covers 8 bases. The CDR3 runs 15 residues. Trimming at V came to 0 bases and at J to 1 base, leaving 3 bases not matched to a gene. Per germline, CDR1 SGDLS and CDR2 YYNGEE.

The rearrangement uses TRBV27 and TRBJ2-7; D ambiguous. Deletions cut 0 bases from V and 4 bases from J, with 7 bases between. The CDR3 has 13 amino acids. The germline V gene encodes CDR1 MNHEY and CDR2 SMNVEV (reference sequence). The CDR3, as DNA: TGTGCCAGCAGTTTATCCCTACGGTACGAGCAGTACTTC. Translated: CASSLSLRYEQYF.

This clone came up a few times. This sequence joins TRBV2 and TRBJ1-5; 7 bases line up with TRBD1. The CDR3 covers 17 residues. The V segment lost 6 bases and the J segment 0 bases; nucleotides outside the gene matches: 11. Germline V lookup: CDR1 SNHLY, CDR2 FYNNEI. CDR3 region: CASRVTKGTDSNQPQHF. CDR3 nucleotides: TGTGCCAGCAGGGTGACTAAAGGGACAGATAGCAATCAGCCCCAGCATTTT.

The chain links TRBV27 to TRBJ2-7, with 8 bases that match TRBD2. This CDR3 region has 14 residues. Germline CDR1 reads MNHEY; CDR2 reads SMNVEV (reference sequence). The J segment lost 6 bases and the V segment lost 6 bases, leaving 10 bases of the junction unmatched. The CDR3 is CASRPGGGGGEQYF. DNA of the CDR3: TGTGCCAGCAGGCCCGGGGGGGGAGGTGGCGAGCAGTACTTC.

Written as DNA, the CDR3 is TGCGCCAGCAGCTTACTAGCGATGGCCGGGGAGCTGTTTTTT. Translation gives CASSLLAMAGELFF. The genes are TRBV5-1 and TRBJ2-2; 7 nucleotides line up with TRBD2. The germline gives CDR1 SGHRS, CDR2 YFSETQ. V shed 2 bases, J shed 6 bases, and the junction held 4 bases outside the gene matches. The CDR3 is made up of 14 amino acids.

This clone has only a few counts. At one of its ends the junction is not consistent with the germline gene, which may arise from a read error. The chain has TRBV28 and TRBJ1-5, with D unclear. CDR1 is MDHEN, CDR2 SYDVKM, per germline. The CDR3 contains 12 residues. CDR3 coding DNA: TGTGCCAGCAGCTTATTTGGTCAGCCCCAGCATTTT. Protein sequence: CASSLFGQPQHF. Full variable domain (outside the CDR3, taken from reference TRBV28 and TRBJ1-5): DVKVTQSSRYLVKRTGEKVFLECVQDMDHENMFWYRQDPGLGLRLIYFSYDVKMKEKGDIPEGYSVSREKKERFSLILESASTNQTSMYLCASSLFGQPQHFGDGTRLSIL.

Written as DNA, the CDR3 is TGTGCCAGCAGCGGACCTACAGGTCCGCTGAACACTGAAGCTTTCTTT. Protein sequence: CASSGPTGPLNTEAFF. The chain carries TRBV3-1 (or the pseudogene TRBV3-2) and TRBJ1-1, with a weak D call TRBD1 (5 bases). V was shortened by 5 bases and J by 0 bases, with 16 bases between the two germline ends. Per germline, CDR1 LGHDT and CDR2 YNNKEL (reference sequence). CDR3 length equals 16 residues.

The chain employs TRBV2 and TRBJ2-1, with D uncertain. Trimming took off 5 bases at V and 6 bases at J, with 11 bases between the two ends. This CDR3 has 13 amino acids. Germline assignment: CDR1 SNHLY and CDR2 FYNNEI. As DNA, the CDR3 is TGTGCCAGCAGTCGGCAGGCCCTCAATGAGCAGTTCTTC. It specifies CASSRQALNEQFF.

The chain carries TRBV10-3 and TRBJ1-5, with unresolved D. This CDR3 spans 13 amino acids. Per germline, CDR1 ENHRY and CDR2 SYGVKD. The germline V and J ends were trimmed by 3 bases and 5 bases, with 8 bases remaining between them. CDR3 nucleotides: TGTGCCATCAGTGAAAGACGGGATCAGCCCCAGCATTTT. It codes for CAISERRDQPQHF.

This chain links TRBV29-1 with TRBJ1-2, with D unresolved. The CDR3 contains 15 residues. The V gene lost 2 bases and the J gene lost 4 bases, with 17 bases spanning the gap. CDR1 and CDR2 (germline): SQVTM, ANQGSEA. This chain's CDR3 is CSVEFTSPRSYGYTF. The CDR3 DNA is TGCAGCGTTGAATTTACGAGCCCCCGTTCCTATGGCTACACCTTC.

This clone was seen just once. V is TRBV12-3 or TRBV12-4 and J is TRBJ1-2; D gene ambiguous. This CDR3 has 12 residues. V gave up 7 bases and J gave up 8 bases, with 14 bases separating them. CDR3 sequence (DNA): TGTGCCAGCACTCAAGGCGGATGGGGCTACACCTTC. Amino acid sequence: CASTQGGWGYTF.

This clone was counted a few times. The chain is built from TRBV3-1 (or the pseudogene TRBV3-2) and TRBJ1-6; 8 nucleotides agree with TRBD1. The CDR3 has 20 residues. Germline CDR1 LGHDT, CDR2 YNNKEL (reference sequence). The V segment lost 1 base and the J segment 0 bases; nucleotides outside the gene matches: 11. CDR3 in amino acids: CASSQGQGAGRSSYNSPLHF. The CDR3 DNA follows: TGTGCCAGCAGCCAAGGCCAGGGGGCAGGTCGGAGCTCCTATAATTCACCCCTCCACTTT.

Remarks on this clone: Other DNA sequences within the sample encode an identical CDR3. J is TRBJ2-7 and V is TRBV27; 12 bases fit TRBD2. The germline gives CDR1 MNHEY, CDR2 SMNVEV (reference sequence). The CDR3 spans 14 residues. This CDR3 reads CASRRLAGVYEQYF. In nucleotides, the CDR3 is TGTGCGTCGCGGCGACTAGCGGGGGTATACGAGCAGTACTTC.